A single sample is the source of the 28 T cell receptor beta chains below, sequenced in a study of blood T cell repertoires in COVID-19. Produced via immunoSEQ multiplex PCR; TCRdb's table is partial and in-frame only. The sample contains a few hundred thousand clones, 80% to 90% of which appear only once. The sample comprised PBMCs or T cells enriched from blood (not recorded which). The receptors originated from a woman in her 30s who had recovered from COVID-19.

This clone turned up a few times. V and J are TRBV6-2 or TRBV6-3 and TRBJ1-2; 8 bases fit TRBD1. The CDR3 sequence is 15 residues long. CDR1 is MNHEY and CDR2 is SVGEGT in the germline V gene. The junction had 8 bases not matched to a gene; V was cut back by 2 bases and J by 6 bases. The CDR3 DNA reads TGTGCCAGCAGTTACGTGGCGGACAGGGTCGATGGCTACACCTTC. Its protein product is CASSYVADRVDGYTF.

The CDR3: CASSIALREQETQYF. The CDR3, as DNA: TGTGCCAGTAGTATCGCCTTGCGAGAACAAGAGACCCAGTACTTC. J is TRBJ2-5 and V is TRBV19; no reliable D call. The CDR3 totals 15 residues. Trimming cost V 3 bases and J 2 bases, with 13 bases left between them. In germline, CDR1 is LNHDA, CDR2 SQIVND (reference sequence).

The chain uses TRBV19 and TRBJ2-1; tentative D call: TRBD1 (6 bases). CDR1 is LNHDA, CDR2 SQIVND, per germline (reference sequence). CDR3 length: 16 amino acids. Trimming stripped 5 bases from V and 1 base from J, with 15 bases between. DNA of the CDR3: TGTGCCAGTAGTCCGGACGCAGGGGCTTCCTACAATGAGCAGTTCTTC. This sequence encodes CASSPDAGASYNEQFF.

V usage is TRBV19 and J usage is TRBJ1-5, with D possibly being TRBD1 (6 bases). CDR3 size: 16 residues. Trimming took off 8 bases at V and 0 bases at J, with 17 bases between the two ends. The germline CDR1 and CDR2 sequences are LNHDA and SQIVND (reference sequence). CDR3 amino acids: CASLRRGLNSNQPQHF. CDR3 DNA: TGTGCCAGTCTCCGCAGGGGTCTAAATAGCAATCAGCCCCAGCATTTT.

The V and J genes are TRBV18 and TRBJ1-2; D is uncertain. This CDR3 region has 13 residues. Trimming removed 2 bases from V and 5 bases from J, with 9 bases in between. Germline V lookup: CDR1 KGHSH, CDR2 LQKENI. The CDR3 nucleotides are TGTGCCAGCTCACCATCTTCTGTGTATGGCTACACCTTC. Its protein product is CASSPSSVYGYTF.

This sequence joins TRBV27 and TRBJ2-7; a possible D gene is TRBD2 (6 bases). V was shortened by 3 bases and J by 5 bases, with 11 bases between the two germline ends. The CDR3 spans 13 residues. CDR1 and CDR2 (germline): MNHEY, SMNVEV (reference sequence). The DNA for the CDR3 is TGTGCCAGCAGTTTCGGAGGGCTGAACGAGCAGTACTTC. This sequence encodes CASSFGGLNEQYF.

This clone was detected once. CDR3 bases: TGTGCCAGCAGCTTGGTAGGGGCAACTAATGAAAAACTGTTTTTT. Its translation: CASSLVGATNEKLFF. This sequence joins TRBV5-5 and TRBJ1-4, with D possibly matching TRBD1 (5 bases). Germline V gene sequence: CDR1 SGHKS, CDR2 YYEKEE (reference sequence). This CDR3 contains 15 residues. Trimming shortened V by 0 bases and J by 0 bases, and 6 bases separated the two germline ends.

The gene calls are TRBV6-2 or TRBV6-3 and TRBJ2-5; 10 bases line up with TRBD2. Germline CDR1 is MNHEY and CDR2 is SVGEGT. The CDR3 totals 16 residues. V was clipped by 2 bases and J by 2 bases; unmatched bases: 5. The CDR3 region has the DNA TGTGCCAGCAGTTACGGACTAGCGGAAAGACAAGAGACCCAGTACTTC. Its translation is CASSYGLAERQETQYF.

This chain connects TRBV28 to TRBJ1-2; unclear D gene. Trimming pared 8 bases from V and 4 bases from J, leaving 14 bases between. The CDR3 length is 13 residues. Germline assignment: CDR1 MDHEN and CDR2 SYDVKM. The CDR3 spells CASSTGIGYGYTF. The CDR3 DNA is TGTGCCAGCTCGACGGGAATCGGCTATGGCTACACCTTC.

V usage is TRBV5-1 and J usage is TRBJ2-5; the D gene is possibly TRBD2 (5 bases). The V gene lost 0 bases and the J gene lost 5 bases, with 8 bases spanning the gap. From germline, CDR1 is SGHRS and CDR2 YFSETQ. This CDR3 comprises 13 residues. The CDR3 coding sequence is TGCGCCAGCAGCTTGGGGACGGGGGAGACCCAGTACTTC. Translation gives CASSLGTGETQYF.

This clone appeared a few times. The chain joins TRBV5-4 to TRBJ2-3, with a possible D match to TRBD2 (6 bases). The CDR3 spans 15 residues. Germline V CDR1 and CDR2: SGHNT, YYREEE (reference sequence). V was clipped by 0 bases and J by 0 bases, with 8 bases between them. CDR3 region: CASSLVGTSTDTQYF. In DNA, the CDR3 is TGTGCCAGCAGCTTGGTTGGGACTAGCACAGATACGCAGTATTTT.

The chain recombines TRBV4-2 with TRBJ1-4; D call uncertain. There are 16 residues in the CDR3. Trimming removed 1 base from V and 8 bases from J, with 17 bases in between. Germline assignment: CDR1 LGHNA and CDR2 YNFKEQ. CDR3 in amino acids: CASSQVVPGEGEKLFF. CDR3 nucleotide sequence: TGTGCCAGCAGCCAAGTCGTCCCGGGTGAAGGCGAAAAACTGTTTTTT.

The CDR3 nucleotides are TGTGCCAGCAGCCCCGGGGGGGGCCTTTATGGCTACACCTTC. It yields the protein CASSPGGGLYGYTF. V and J are TRBV6-5 and TRBJ1-2; D possibly corresponds to TRBD1 (6 bases). Trimming stripped 6 bases from V and 5 bases from J, with 16 bases between. CDR3 length: 14 residues. Germline V gene lookup returns CDR1 MNHEY and CDR2 SVGAGI.

The chain carries TRBV7-9 and TRBJ2-1; 7 positions match TRBD2. V lost 3 bases to trimming and J lost 4 bases; unmatched junction nucleotides: 6. Germline-derived CDR1 and CDR2 are SEHNR and FQNEAQ (reference sequence). The CDR3 is made up of 15 amino acids. The CDR3 reads CASSFSGGKYNEQFF. The CDR3, as DNA: TGTGCCAGCAGCTTTTCCGGGGGGAAATACAATGAGCAGTTCTTC.

The chain has TRBV28 and TRBJ2-3; 7 positions agree with TRBD1. The germline gives CDR1 MDHEN, CDR2 SYDVKM. V lost 6 bases, J lost 1 base, and 10 bases stayed unmatched. This CDR3 has 16 amino acids. The DNA for the CDR3 is TGTGCCAGCAGAACCGACAGGGTGGGGGGCACAGATACGCAGTATTTT. Protein sequence: CASRTDRVGGTDTQYF.

The V and J genes are TRBV19 and TRBJ1-2; D is perhaps TRBD1 (6 bases). CDR3 length: 16 amino acids. Germline V gene lookup returns CDR1 LNHDA and CDR2 SQIVND (reference sequence). With 5 bases removed from V and 0 bases from J, the gap between germline ends came to 16 bases. The CDR3 loop is CASSSRRTATNYGYTF. For the CDR3, the DNA is TGTGCCAGTAGTTCCCGGCGGACAGCTACTAACTATGGCTACACCTTC.

The chain couples TRBV28 to TRBJ2-3; TRBD2 matches at 12 bases. The CDR3 is made up of 19 amino acids. V lost 7 bases to trimming and J lost 5 bases; unmatched junction nucleotides: 19. Germline loops: CDR1 MDHEN, CDR2 SYDVKM. The CDR3 nucleotides read TGTGCCAGCACTCCTTGGGTCTCGACTAGCGGGAGTGGTAGAGATACGCAGTATTTT. Its translation: CASTPWVSTSGSGRDTQYF.

This sequence joins TRBV27 and TRBJ1-4, with 8 bases that match TRBD1. The length of the CDR3 is 16 residues. CDR1 and CDR2 (germline): MNHEY, SMNVEV (reference sequence). Germline trimming cut 2 bases from V and 4 bases from J; bases unmatched to any gene: 6. The CDR3 reads CASSLRTGLGNEKLFF. The CDR3 DNA reads as TGTGCCAGCAGTTTAAGGACAGGGCTCGGTAATGAAAAACTGTTTTTT. The full variable domain, with the rest looked up from reference TRBV27 and TRBJ1-4, is EAQVTQNPRYLITVTGKKLTVTCSQNMNHEYMSWYRQDPGLGLRQIYYSMNVEVTDKGDVPEGYKVSRKEKRNFPLILESPSPNQTSLYFCASSLRTGLGNEKLFFGSGTQLSVL.

The chain is built from TRBV5-1 and TRBJ2-3; TRBD2 aligns across 11 bases. The germline gives CDR1 SGHRS, CDR2 YFSETQ. V lost 3 bases, J lost 0 bases, and 3 bases stayed unmatched. This CDR3 comprises 16 residues. This CDR3 is CASSWRTSGSTDTQYF. CDR3 DNA sequence: TGCGCCAGCAGCTGGAGGACTAGCGGGAGCACAGATACGCAGTATTTT. The variable domain in full, with the rest retrieved from reference TRBV5-1 and TRBJ2-3, is KAGVTQTPRYLIKTRGQQVTLSCSPISGHRSVSWYQQTPGQGLQFLFEYFSETQRNKGNFPGRFSGRQFSNSRSEMNVSTLELGDSALYLCASSWRTSGSTDTQYFGPGTRLTVL.

The chain recombines TRBV5-4 with TRBJ2-3, with D tentatively TRBD1 (6 bases). The CDR3 is 17 residues long. Germline V gene sequence: CDR1 SGHNT, CDR2 YYREEE (reference sequence). The V and J ends lost 4 bases and 1 base respectively, with 19 bases between them. The CDR3 DNA is TGTGCCAGCAGCCGGCTCCAGGACAGCAGGGGCACAGATACGCAGTATTTT. It yields the protein CASSRLQDSRGTDTQYF.

This clone was recorded once. V and J are TRBV7-6 and TRBJ1-1; TRBD1 agrees at 9 bases. Germline V lookup: CDR1 SGHVS, CDR2 FNYEAQ. This CDR3 spans 17 amino acids. Losses at the gene ends were 6 bases for V and 3 bases for J; bases not matched to a gene: 14. CDR3 sequence reads: CASRSGKGQGRDTEAFF. The CDR3 DNA sequence: TGTGCCAGCAGATCTGGCAAGGGACAGGGTAGAGACACTGAAGCTTTCTTT. The full variable domain, completed using reference TRBV7-6 and TRBJ1-1, is GAGVSQSPRYKVTKRGQDVALRCDPISGHVSLYWYRQALGQGPEFLTYFNYEAQQDKSGLPNDRFSAERPEGSISTLTIQRTEQRDSAMYRCASRSGKGQGRDTEAFFGQGTRLTVV.

J is TRBJ2-1 and V is TRBV29-1; 7 bases match TRBD1. CDR3 length: 15 amino acids. V lost 6 bases, J lost 6 bases, and 14 bases stayed unmatched. CDR1 and CDR2 (germline): SQVTM, ANQGSEA. In nucleotides, the CDR3 is TGCAGCGTCCAACAGGGGAACCCCCAGGGCAATGAGCAGTTCTTC. Translating it yields CSVQQGNPQGNEQFF.

This chain connects TRBV10-1 to TRBJ2-7; TRBD2 matches 9 bases. V lost 5 bases and J lost 4; bases outside the gene matches: 12. Germline lookup yields CDR1 WNHNN and CDR2 SYGVQD (reference sequence). The CDR3 loop spans 16 amino acids. The CDR3 loop is CASSPMASSGTYEQYF. CDR3 DNA: TGCGCCAGCAGTCCCATGGCGTCTAGCGGGACGTACGAGCAGTACTTC.

This chain connects TRBV5-1 to TRBJ2-7, with D maybe TRBD2 (6 bases). Germline assignment: CDR1 SGHRS and CDR2 YFSETQ. Trimming removed 4 bases from V and 2 bases from J, with 10 bases in between. CDR3 length: 13 residues. CDR3 nucleotides: TGCGCCAGCAGCGCCGGGGGAACCTACGAGCAGTACTTC. This gives the protein CASSAGGTYEQYF.

The DNA of the CDR3 is TGTGCCAGCAGTTTAGACAGTGGGTTTGAGGAGTACTTC. This translates into CASSLDSGFEEYF. V and J are TRBV28 and TRBJ2-7; D perhaps matches TRBD1 (5 bases). This CDR3 has 13 amino acids. Germline assignment: CDR1 MDHEN and CDR2 SYDVKM. V shed 2 bases and J shed 11 bases, with 16 bases lying between them.

The J gene is TRBJ2-1, the V gene TRBV9, with D tentatively TRBD1 (5 bases). The length of the CDR3 is 12 residues. V lost 2 bases and J 8 bases, leaving 8 bases between the germline ends. Germline V CDR1 and CDR2: SGDLS, YYNGEE. CDR3 protein: CASSVRVDEQFF. The CDR3 DNA reads as TGTGCCAGCAGCGTCAGGGTTGATGAGCAGTTCTTC. The full variable domain, rest sourced from reference TRBV9 and TRBJ2-1, is DSGVTQTPKHLITATGQRVTLRCSPRSGDLSVYWYQQSLDQGLQFLIQYYNGEERAKGNILERFSAQQFPDLHSELNLSSLELGDSALYFCASSVRVDEQFFGPGTRLTVL.

The chain carries TRBV12-3 or TRBV12-4 and TRBJ2-7, with a possible D match to TRBD2 (6 bases). The CDR3 runs 13 residues. The V gene lost 4 bases and the J gene lost 2 bases, with 9 bases spanning the gap. CDR3 amino acids: CASSWGDPYEQYF. The CDR3 DNA sequence: TGTGCCAGCAGTTGGGGGGATCCCTACGAGCAGTACTTC.

The chain couples TRBV18 to TRBJ2-1; a possible D gene is TRBD1 (7 bases). The V and J ends lost 5 bases and 12 bases respectively, with 14 bases between them. CDR1 KGHSH and CDR2 LQKENI come from the germline V gene. CDR3 size: 12 residues. CDR3: CASSEDRRAQFF. In nucleotides, the CDR3 is TGTGCCAGCTCAGAGGACAGGAGGGCGCAGTTCTTC.